Sequencing of this T cell receptor (beta chain) was carried out in a study of T cells after posttransplantation cyclophosphamide. Study-wide points: Donor CD8+ memory clones often dominated recipient blood repertoires at later times. TRB overlap between skin or GI tissue T cells and blood was limited.

This related bone marrow graft donor gave peripheral blood on the day of marrow donation. This clone was picked up many times. Its target is not known. With V trimmed by 0 bases and J by 3 bases, 7 bases remained unmatched. Germline CDR1 is SGHVS and CDR2 is FQNEAQ. CDR3 length: 16 amino acids. Profiled with immunoSEQ multiplex PCR; TCRdb holds only in-frame clones, not every one. The table lists about 25,000 clones, with no singletons. Sequenced material: PBMCs. The V call is TRBV7-8, the J call TRBJ2-7, with 8 bases matching TRBD1. This clonotype was obtained from a man aged 50-60 years in good health, CMV-negative, and a related stem cell transplant donor. The DNA for the CDR3 is TGTGCCAGCAGCTTAGCGTCGATGACAGGGGTCTACGAGCAGTACTTC. This gives the protein CASSLASMTGVYEQYF.